The next 6 T cell receptor beta chains were all read from a single sample in a study of CD8 T cells in ankylosing spondylitis. One entry per CDR3 protein results from TCRdb running MiXCR on the 5' RACE reads. The sample gives 250,000 to 350,000 distinct CDR3 sequences, more than 20% of which show up once; about 3.7% is in the top ten. Sequencing was performed on blood, either unsorted or a sorted T cell fraction (not recorded which). Receptors were obtained from a female donor with ankylosing spondylitis or in good health (not recorded which).

This clonotype was detected only a few times. CDR3 nucleotides: TGCGCCAGCAGCTTTGGACTAGCGGGAGTTAATGAGCAGTTCTTC. It translates to CASSFGLAGVNEQFF. The J gene is TRBJ2-1, the V gene TRBV5-1, with TRBD2 matching over 13 bases. The CDR3 has 15 residues. With V trimmed by 2 bases and J by 7 bases, 3 bases remained unmatched. Looked up from germline, CDR1 is SGHRS and CDR2 is YFSETQ.

The chain links TRBV7-2 to TRBJ2-1; no definite D call. CDR3 length: 14 residues. Germline V gives CDR1 SGHTA, CDR2 FQGNSA. V lost 5 bases to trimming and J lost 9 bases, with 17 bases between them. The CDR3 here is CASSPPVYVAEQFF. The CDR3 coding sequence is TGTGCCAGCAGCCCCCCAGTGTATGTGGCTGAGCAGTTCTTC.

On this clonotype itself: This could be a read error, since a much larger clone is one nucleotide away. The chain recombines TRBV5-6 with TRBJ2-1; TRBD2 is a possible D gene (5 bases). CDR1 is SGHDT, CDR2 YYEEEE, per germline. Trimming shortened V by 4 bases and J by 7 bases, and 15 bases separated the two germline ends. The length of the CDR3 is 14 residues. CDR3 loop: CASSVDSTQNEQFF. CDR3 bases: TGTGCCAGCAGCGTGGACTCGACTCAAAATGAGCAGTTCTTC.

This clonotype has just a few counts. The chain is built from TRBV2 and TRBJ2-3; no firm D call. V was clipped by 2 bases and J by 1 base, with 10 bases between them. Germline values: CDR1 SNHLY, CDR2 FYNNEI. CDR3 length: 15 amino acids. CDR3 in amino acids: CASSENGLGTDTQYF. The CDR3 DNA follows: TGTGCCAGCAGTGAAAACGGGTTAGGCACAGATACGCAGTATTTT. The whole variable domain, remainder taken from reference TRBV2 and TRBJ2-3, is EPEVTQTPSHQVTQMGQEVILRCVPISNHLYFYWYRQILGQKVEFLVSFYNNEISEKSEIFDDQFSVERPDGSNFTLKIRSTKLEDSAMYFCASSENGLGTDTQYFGPGTRLTVL.

Only a few counts were recorded for this clonotype. J is TRBJ2-6 and V is TRBV19; maybe TRBD1 (6 bases). The germline gives CDR1 LNHDA, CDR2 SQIVND (reference sequence). The germline V and J ends were trimmed by 4 bases and 0 bases, with 10 bases remaining between them. This CDR3 comprises 16 residues. CDR3 region: CASSKRQVSGANVLTF. CDR3 nucleotide sequence: TGTGCCAGTAGTAAGCGACAGGTCTCTGGGGCCAACGTCCTGACTTTC.

This clonotype has more than one count but fewer than ten. The chain links TRBV20-1 to TRBJ2-7, with 13 bases aligning to TRBD2. V lost 6 bases, J lost 2 bases, and 1 base stayed unmatched. The CDR3 has 13 amino acids. The germline CDR1 and CDR2 sequences are DFQATT and SNEGSKA (reference sequence). CDR3 coding DNA: TGCAGTGCCACTAGCGGGAGGGCCTACGAGCAGTACTTC. It codes for CSATSGRAYEQYF.